The 5 T cell receptor beta chains listed next were all sequenced from one sample in a study of blood T cell repertoires in COVID-19. Generated by immunoSEQ multiplex PCR, the TCRdb table keeps only in-frame clones and is missing some. The sample shows roughly 280,000 clones, 80% to 95% of them seen only once. The sequencing sample was made of PBMCs or T cells enriched from blood (not recorded which). The receptors originated from a man in his forties who had been exposed to COVID-19.

The chain has TRBV28 and TRBJ1-4; TRBD1 might be the D (6 bases). The CDR3 is 17 amino acids. Deletions cut 6 bases from V and 6 bases from J, with 23 bases between. CDR1 is MDHEN and CDR2 is SYDVKM in the germline V gene. In nucleotides, the CDR3 is TGTGCCAGCAGCAAGTCCCGCGGTGGCAGGGGTGATGAAAAACTGTTTTTT. Amino acid sequence: CASSKSRGGRGDEKLFF.

V usage is TRBV6-5 and J usage is TRBJ1-3; 7 positions agree with TRBD1. This CDR3 is built from 15 residues. Germline values: CDR1 MNHEY, CDR2 SVGAGI. Germline trimming cut 4 bases from V and 2 bases from J; bases unmatched to any gene: 5. The CDR3 here is CASSLGTATGNTIYF. The CDR3 nucleotides are TGTGCCAGCAGTTTGGGGACAGCGACTGGAAACACCATATATTTT.

This chain links TRBV10-1 with TRBJ2-1; maybe TRBD2 (6 bases). The CDR3 length is 14 residues. Trimming left V 3 bases short and J 10 bases short, with 16 bases between. The V gene's germline CDR1 is WNHNN and CDR2 SYGVQD (reference sequence). CDR3 DNA sequence: TGCGCCAGCAGTGACCTAGCGCCACGGGGGGAGCAGTTCTTC. Its translation is CASSDLAPRGEQFF.

This clone has only one observation. The CDR3 DNA is TGTGCCAGCAGCTTACTAGCGGGAGCAAATGAGCAGTTCTTC. As protein: CASSLLAGANEQFF. The rearrangement uses TRBV7-8 and TRBJ2-1; 10 bases are a match to TRBD2. Germline V gene lookup returns CDR1 SGHVS and CDR2 FQNEAQ. J was trimmed by 7 bases and V by 2 bases; bases with no gene match: 2. The CDR3 has 14 amino acids.

The chain recombines TRBV2 with TRBJ1-2; a weak D match, TRBD1 (6 bases). This CDR3 is 15 amino acids long. V was cut by 2 bases and J by 5 bases, with 15 bases left in between. Germline CDR1 is SNHLY and CDR2 is FYNNEI. In DNA, the CDR3 is TGTGCCAGCAGTGAATTAGCGGGGGCGGGGTATGGCTACACCTTC. Translating it yields CASSELAGAGYGYTF.